This T cell receptor beta chain was sequenced in a study of T cells after yellow fever vaccination. The CDR3 has 12 amino acids. The V gene's germline CDR1 is LGHDT and CDR2 YNNKEL (reference sequence). Trimming shortened V by 1 base and J by 7 bases, and 7 bases separated the two germline ends. From the 5' RACE reads, TCRdb called clonotypes with MiXCR, one entry per CDR3 protein. The top ten hold 3% to 4% of the sample, which has some 300,000 distinct CDR3 sequences, around 11% seen once. Sequencing was performed on CD4+ T cells sorted from PBMCs, taken 45 days after the yellow fever booster vaccination. The gene calls are TRBV3-1 and TRBJ1-1; D not certain. This receptor was obtained from a man between 18 and 35 years old who received the YFV17D yellow fever vaccine. The CDR3 region is CASSQGSNEAFF. As DNA, the CDR3 is TGTGCCAGCAGCCAAGGAAGTAATGAAGCTTTCTTT. Supplemented by reference TRBV3-1 and TRBJ1-1, the full variable domain reads DTAVSQTPKYLVTQMGNDKSIKCEQNLGHDTMYWYKQDSKKFLKIMFSYNNKELIINETVPNRFSPKSPDKAHLNLHINSLELGDSAVYFCASSQGSNEAFFGQGTRLTVV.